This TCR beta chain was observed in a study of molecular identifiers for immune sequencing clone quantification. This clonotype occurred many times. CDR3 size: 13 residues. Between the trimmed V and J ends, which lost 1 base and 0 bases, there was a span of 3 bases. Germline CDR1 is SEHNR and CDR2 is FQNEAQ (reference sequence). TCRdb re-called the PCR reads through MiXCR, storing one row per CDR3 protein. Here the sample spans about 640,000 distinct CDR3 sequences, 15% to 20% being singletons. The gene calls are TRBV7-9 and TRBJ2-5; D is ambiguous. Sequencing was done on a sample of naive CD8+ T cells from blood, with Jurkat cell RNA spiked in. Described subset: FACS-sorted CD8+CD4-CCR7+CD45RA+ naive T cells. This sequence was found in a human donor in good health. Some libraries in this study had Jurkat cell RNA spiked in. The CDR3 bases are TGTGCCAGCAGCTTAGGGCACCAAGAGACCCAGTACTTC. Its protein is CASSLGHQETQYF.